The clone carrying this T cell receptor (beta chain) was seen repeatedly, ten times or more. TCRdb re-derived calls from the RT-PCR reads in MiXCR, one entry per CDR3 protein. The sample holds roughly 570,000 distinct CDR3 sequences; roughly 13% are singletons and the top ten take around 14%. The data derive from a study of response to subunit inactivated influenza vaccine. Germline CDR1 SGHRS, CDR2 YFSETQ. This CDR3 region has 15 residues. Germline trimming cut 2 bases from V and 3 bases from J; bases unmatched to any gene: 4. The V and J genes are TRBV5-1 and TRBJ2-5, with 10 positions matching TRBD2. The sequencing used PBMCs from blood, collected 45 days after vaccination. This TCR was recovered from a man between 45 and 60 years old who received an inactivated influenza vaccine. The chain's CDR3 is CASSFELAGKETQYF. The CDR3 DNA follows: TGCGCCAGCAGCTTCGAACTAGCGGGGAAAGAGACCCAGTACTTC.